This TCR beta chain was identified in a study of blood T cell repertoires in COVID-19. The junction had 11 bases not matched to a gene; V was cut back by 4 bases and J by 2 bases. The length of the CDR3 is 17 residues. Germline CDR1 and CDR2: SGDLS and YYNGEE. Profiling relied on immunoSEQ multiplex PCR, and the TCRdb table lists in-frame clones only, not all of them. The sample includes over 110,000 clones, 75% to 90% of them seen just once. The sequence derives from a man in his forties or fifties in a cohort exposed to, infected with or recovered from COVID-19 (not recorded which). Sequencing was carried out using PBMCs or T cells enriched from blood (not recorded which). This chain connects TRBV9 to TRBJ2-5, with 10 bases identical to TRBD2. The CDR3 DNA sequence: TGTGCCAGCAGCCCCGGGGGTAGCGGGGGGAATCAAGAGACCCAGTACTTC. This translates into CASSPGGSGGNQETQYF.